This T cell receptor beta chain originates from a study of control samples from healthy donors and cancer patients. The CDR3 covers 12 residues. Germline loops: CDR1 KGHDR, CDR2 SFDVKD. Trimming left V 4 bases short and J 2 bases short, with 3 bases between. The method was immunoSEQ multiplex PCR; TCRdb's version includes in-frame clones alone and lacks a portion of them. The table has around 150,000 clones, around 96% seen once. The chain combines TRBV24-1 with TRBJ2-3, with D unclear. The sequence derives from a woman between 35 and 50 years old in good health. The sequencing input was blood. The CDR3 bases are TGTGCCACCAGTGACCACACAGATACGCAGTATTTT. This encodes CATSDHTDTQYF.